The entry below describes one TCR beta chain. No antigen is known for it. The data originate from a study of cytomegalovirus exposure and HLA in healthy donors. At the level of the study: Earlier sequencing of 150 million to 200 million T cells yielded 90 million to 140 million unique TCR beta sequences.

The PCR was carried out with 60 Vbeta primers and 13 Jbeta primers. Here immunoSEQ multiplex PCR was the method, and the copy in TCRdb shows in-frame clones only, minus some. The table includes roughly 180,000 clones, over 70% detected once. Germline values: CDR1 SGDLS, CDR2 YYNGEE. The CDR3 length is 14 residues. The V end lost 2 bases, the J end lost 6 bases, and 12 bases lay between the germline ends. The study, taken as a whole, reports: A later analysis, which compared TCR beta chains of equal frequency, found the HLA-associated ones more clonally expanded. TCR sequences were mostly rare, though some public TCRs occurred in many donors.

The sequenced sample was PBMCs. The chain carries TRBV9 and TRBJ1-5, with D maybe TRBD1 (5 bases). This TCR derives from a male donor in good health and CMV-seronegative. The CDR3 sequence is CASSVGLGGQPQHF. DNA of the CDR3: TGTGCCAGCAGCGTGGGCCTCGGGGGTCAGCCCCAGCATTTT.